The 20 T cell receptor beta chains below were found in one sample sequenced in a study of T cell changes during pregnancy in multiple sclerosis. Sequencing used immunoSEQ multiplex PCR; TCRdb keeps in-frame clones, though not all of them. Among 90,000 to 120,000 clones listed, roughly nine tenths were seen once. The specimen comprised peripheral blood, sampled after pregnancy. These receptors all stem from a female donor with multiple sclerosis, enrolled in a pregnancy study.

This clone was found once. This rearrangement joins TRBV7-9 to TRBJ1-5, with TRBD1 matching over 9 bases. The CDR3 is made up of 16 amino acids. From germline, CDR1 is SEHNR and CDR2 FQNEAQ (reference sequence). The V gene end was trimmed by 1 base and the J gene end by 0 bases; junction bases not matched to a gene: 1. The CDR3 coding sequence is TGTGCCAGCAGCTTAGGGACAGGGGCTAGCAATCAGCCCCAGCATTTT. This codes for CASSLGTGASNQPQHF.

The chain employs TRBV28 and TRBJ1-1; no clear D gene. The CDR3 spans 13 residues. V was shortened by 6 bases and J by 1 base, with 9 bases between the two germline ends. The germline V gene encodes CDR1 MDHEN and CDR2 SYDVKM. For the CDR3, the DNA is TGTGCCAGCAGCTCCTCTACGAACACTGAAGCTTTCTTT. As protein: CASSSSTNTEAFF.

This clone was counted between two and nine times. The rearrangement joins TRBV19 to TRBJ1-5, with D unresolved. Trimming stripped 5 bases from V and 9 bases from J, with 11 bases between. CDR1 is LNHDA, CDR2 SQIVND, per germline (reference sequence). This CDR3 region has 12 residues. Written as DNA, the CDR3 is TGTGCCAGTAGTCACCAATCAGGGCCCCAGCATTTT. Translating it yields CASSHQSGPQHF.

The CDR3 loop is CASSPLQGQGAAGANVLTF. CDR3 in DNA: TGTGCCAGCTCACCACTACAAGGACAGGGGGCAGCGGGGGCCAACGTCCTGACTTTC. J is TRBJ2-6 and V is TRBV18; 11 bases are shared with TRBD1. Trimming at V came to 1 base and at J to 4 bases, leaving 9 bases not matched to a gene. This CDR3 has 19 residues. Germline CDR1 and CDR2: KGHSH and LQKENI.

The chain carries TRBV2 and TRBJ2-1; 8 positions match TRBD2. CDR1 SNHLY and CDR2 FYNNEI come from the germline V gene. Trimming cost V 4 bases and J 9 bases; bases outside gene matches: 17. CDR3 size: 17 residues. The CDR3 sequence is CASSVGQRGNRDVEQFF. The CDR3 DNA is TGTGCCAGCAGTGTCGGTCAGCGGGGGAATAGGGATGTTGAGCAGTTCTTC.

The chain links TRBV5-1 to TRBJ1-1, with 9 positions matching TRBD1. The CDR3 runs 13 residues. Per the germline V gene, CDR1 is SGHRS and CDR2 is YFSETQ. Losses at the gene ends were 2 bases for V and 7 bases for J; bases not matched to a gene: 3. CDR3 in amino acids: CASSFTGGLEAFF. CDR3 bases: TGCGCCAGCAGCTTTACAGGGGGCCTTGAAGCTTTCTTT. Filled out from reference TRBV5-1 and TRBJ1-1, the complete variable domain reads KAGVTQTPRYLIKTRGQQVTLSCSPISGHRSVSWYQQTPGQGLQFLFEYFSETQRNKGNFPGRFSGRQFSNSRSEMNVSTLELGDSALYLCASSFTGGLEAFFGQGTRLTVV.

J is TRBJ2-7 and V is TRBV6-6; TRBD1 agrees at 9 bases. V was pared by 8 bases and J by 3 bases, with 2 bases of the junction left unmatched. This CDR3 has 12 amino acids. Germline V gives CDR1 MNHNY, CDR2 SVGAGI (reference sequence). CDR3 sequence: CASQTGGYEQYF. Here the CDR3 DNA reads TGTGCCAGCCAGACAGGGGGCTACGAGCAGTACTTC.

This clone was found once. The chain uses TRBV21-1 and TRBJ2-2; TRBD1 is the table's D call and was not checked against the DNA. TRBV21-1 is recorded as a pseudogene. CDR3 length equals 23 residues. The CDR3 nucleotides are TGTGCCAGCAGCAATGCTCTGACAGGGGGCTGGGTGGTAACTCCGGTTAACACCGGGGAGCTGTTTTTT. Amino acid sequence: CASSNALTGGWVVTPVNTGELFF.

This sequence joins TRBV6-5 and TRBJ2-7; D is uncertain. Germline V gene lookup returns CDR1 MNHEY and CDR2 SVGAGI. This CDR3 spans 13 amino acids. V was trimmed by 0 bases and J by 3 bases, leaving 6 bases between them. This CDR3 is CASSYSHSYEQYF. CDR3 coding DNA: TGTGCCAGCAGTTACTCTCACAGCTACGAGCAGTACTTC.

The chain carries TRBV11-1 and TRBJ2-1, with D perhaps TRBD1 (6 bases). V lost 3 bases, J lost 1 base, and 13 bases lay in between. This CDR3 spans 16 amino acids. Germline V gene data show CDR1 as SGHAT and CDR2 as FQDESV (reference sequence). The CDR3 coding sequence is TGTGCCAGCAGCTTGGGGCCGGGACAATCCTACAATGAGCAGTTCTTC. As protein: CASSLGPGQSYNEQFF.

J is TRBJ2-7 and V is TRBV11-1, with 7 bases matching TRBD2. Germline values: CDR1 SGHAT, CDR2 FQDESV (reference sequence). The CDR3 spans 15 residues. V shed 7 bases, J shed 1 base, and the junction held 10 bases outside the gene matches. The CDR3, as DNA: TGTGCCAGCACCACCAGTGGGGGGGTTTCCTACGAGCAGTACTTC. It translates to CASTTSGGVSYEQYF.

The rearrangement joins TRBV5-1 to TRBJ2-1; D might be TRBD2 (5 bases). Trimming cost V 5 bases and J 8 bases, with 17 bases left between them. This CDR3 has 14 residues. Germline V gene sequence: CDR1 SGHRS, CDR2 YFSETQ. In DNA form, the CDR3 reads TGCGCCAGCAGTAGCGCCCTCGGTATGGATGAGCAGTTCTTC. Amino acids: CASSSALGMDEQFF. Full variable domain (rest looked up from reference TRBV5-1 and TRBJ2-1): KAGVTQTPRYLIKTRGQQVTLSCSPISGHRSVSWYQQTPGQGLQFLFEYFSETQRNKGNFPGRFSGRQFSNSRSEMNVSTLELGDSALYLCASSSALGMDEQFFGPGTRLTVL.

This sequence joins TRBV13 and TRBJ2-5; the D gene is possibly TRBD1 (5 bases). This CDR3 has 13 amino acids. With 0 bases removed from V and 8 bases from J, the gap between germline ends came to 10 bases. The germline gives CDR1 PRHDT, CDR2 FYEKMQ (reference sequence). This CDR3 reads CASSLGWGLTQYF. DNA of the CDR3: TGTGCCAGCAGCTTAGGATGGGGCCTCACCCAGTACTTC.

This chain joins TRBV5-1 and TRBJ2-1, with D tentatively TRBD2 (5 bases). The CDR3 is 17 amino acids. Germline V gives CDR1 SGHRS, CDR2 YFSETQ. V shed 1 base and J shed 2 bases, with 16 bases lying between them. In DNA form, the CDR3 reads TGCGCCAGCAGCTTGAATTTGGACTTCCCTACCTACAATGAGCAGTTCTTC. It codes for CASSLNLDFPTYNEQFF.

The chain uses TRBV5-1 and TRBJ2-3, with a possible D match to TRBD2 (5 bases). CDR3 size: 14 residues. Germline assignment: CDR1 SGHRS and CDR2 YFSETQ. Trimming took 5 bases from V and 0 from J, leaving 10 bases between them. CDR3 in amino acids: CASREVLSTDTQYF. For the CDR3, the DNA is TGCGCCAGCAGGGAGGTGTTGAGCACAGATACGCAGTATTTT. Together with reference TRBV5-1 and TRBJ2-3, the CDR3 gives the full variable domain: KAGVTQTPRYLIKTRGQQVTLSCSPISGHRSVSWYQQTPGQGLQFLFEYFSETQRNKGNFPGRFSGRQFSNSRSEMNVSTLELGDSALYLCASREVLSTDTQYFGPGTRLTVL.

Written as DNA, the CDR3 is TGTGCCAGCAGCTTGGGGCCTTCTAATGAAAAACTGTTTTTT. It is translated as CASSLGPSNEKLFF. The V and J genes are TRBV7-2 and TRBJ1-4; possibly TRBD1 for D (5 bases). The CDR3 has 14 residues. The V gene lost 3 bases and the J gene lost 3 bases, with 8 bases spanning the gap. Germline V lookup: CDR1 SGHTA, CDR2 FQGNSA.

The V call is TRBV5-1, the J call TRBJ2-2, with D unresolved. V was clipped by 2 bases and J by 8 bases, with 10 bases between them. The CDR3 contains 13 residues. Germline CDR1 is SGHRS and CDR2 is YFSETQ. Written as DNA, the CDR3 is TGCGCCAGCAGCTTCCTCGTTGTGGGGGAGCTGTTTTTT. It is translated as CASSFLVVGELFF.

CDR3 residues: CASSYSEFGGGNTIYF. DNA for the CDR3: TGTGCCAGCAGTTACTCGGAGTTTGGAGGTGGAAACACCATATATTTT. This sequence joins TRBV6-5 and TRBJ1-3; D gene ambiguous. Trimming took off 0 bases at V and 3 bases at J, with 12 bases between the two ends. Per germline, CDR1 MNHEY and CDR2 SVGAGI. The CDR3 spans 16 residues.

The chain links TRBV18 to TRBJ1-1, with 8 bases that match TRBD1. Germline V lookup: CDR1 KGHSH, CDR2 LQKENI. The CDR3 consists of 16 residues. V was clipped by 2 bases and J by 3 bases; unmatched bases: 8. The CDR3 region is CASSPVTGDRYTEAFF. The CDR3, as DNA: TGTGCCAGCTCACCAGTGACAGGGGACCGATACACTGAAGCTTTCTTT.

The chain links TRBV6-1 to TRBJ1-5; 9 positions agree with TRBD1. The CDR3 runs 15 residues. Trimming cost V 8 bases and J 3 bases; bases outside gene matches: 8. Germline CDR1 reads MNHNS; CDR2 reads SASEGT. The DNA of the CDR3 is TGTGCCAGCCGACTGGGACAGGGTCACAATCAGCCCCAGCATTTT. As protein: CASRLGQGHNQPQHF.